This is a list of T cell receptor beta chains from one sample in a study of cytomegalovirus exposure and HLA in healthy donors. Using immunoSEQ multiplex PCR, the repertoire was profiled, and TCRdb retains in-frame clones only, with some absent. This sample has about 55,000 clones; about three quarters occur once, and the top ten carry less than 3%. Material: PBMCs. The receptor set was obtained from a female donor in good health and CMV-seronegative. The conserved cysteine and the conserved F or W are not part of the CDR3 here. Not every row has a clone size; where given, it reads once, few, many or a size class.

clone_size j_call v_call cdr3_aa
few TRBJ2-7 TRBV10-3 AIRDNSGGRSNEQY
. TRBJ1-5 TRBV9 ASSVGGSNQPQH
. TRBJ1-4 TRBV19 ASRTLPGDKLF
. TRBJ1-5 TRBV28 ASSLDRGPQH
few TRBJ2-4 TRBV19 ASSGGLAGPVKGNIQY
few TRBJ2-7 TRBV28 ASSLVRGGAYEQY
. TRBJ1-1 TRBV4-3 ASSPGQGAFRNTEAF
once TRBJ2-1 TRBV19 ASNFVGSYNEQF
once . TRBV7-2 ASSLGSSSSYEQY
few TRBJ1-4 TRBV5-1 ASSFGTSRTNEKLF
. TRBJ2-5 TRBV5-6 ASSPETGMGQETQY
. TRBJ2-1 TRBV15 ATSRDFGGYNEQF
. TRBJ2-2 TRBV4-1 ASSQEGWSGGTGELF
. TRBJ1-1 TRBV7-9 ASSEGQLDTEAF
. TRBJ1-2 TRBV30 AWNGRNYGYT
. TRBJ2-2 TRBV5-1 ASSSTSGGAGELF
. TRBJ2-7 TRBV5-1 ASSPEGGEQY
. TRBJ2-3 TRBV28 ASSSTSTDTQY
. TRBJ2-7 TRBV6-6 ATTQASGSYEQY
. TRBJ2-7 TRBV7-8 ASSGGLAVYEQY
. TRBJ2-1 TRBV11-3 ASSSRVGTGSDRGEQF
. TRBJ1-1 TRBV29-1 SVGDRGGTAF
. TRBJ2-1 TRBV28 ASSSSTGRGSGYNEQF
. TRBJ2-2 TRBV28 ASSRLGAANTGELF
. TRBJ2-1 TRBV4-3 ASSQEVAYNEQF
. TRBJ2-2 TRBV2 ASSPQSGELF